This T cell receptor beta chain was found in a study of T cells in Graves' hyperthyroidism and ophthalmopathy. Study results and limitations: Blood held most thyroid clonotypes expanded above 0.001 frequency.

A remark on this clonotype: The antigen remains undetermined.

The authors deemed Graves' hyperthyroidism stable absent ophthalmopathy progression within 18 months. The investigators amplified TCR beta CDR3 regions from RNA transcripts. First-round RT-PCR with HTBI primers amplified the TCR CDR3 region. TCRdb re-derived calls from the multiplex PCR reads in MiXCR, one entry per CDR3 protein. The sample has around 190,000 distinct CDR3 sequences, about a sixth seen once. The CDR3 is 15 residues long. Germline CDR1 is SGHNT and CDR2 is YYREEE (reference sequence). J gave up 1 base and V 4 bases, and 5 bases lay outside the gene matches. V and J are TRBV5-4 and TRBJ2-7, with 10 bases lining up with TRBD2. The sample was blood. This receptor was obtained from a woman aged 45-60 years with Graves' hyperthyroidism. The CDR3 region has the DNA TGTGCCAGCAGCATAGGGACTAGCGCGTCCTACGAGCAGTACTTC. Protein product: CASSIGTSASYEQYF.